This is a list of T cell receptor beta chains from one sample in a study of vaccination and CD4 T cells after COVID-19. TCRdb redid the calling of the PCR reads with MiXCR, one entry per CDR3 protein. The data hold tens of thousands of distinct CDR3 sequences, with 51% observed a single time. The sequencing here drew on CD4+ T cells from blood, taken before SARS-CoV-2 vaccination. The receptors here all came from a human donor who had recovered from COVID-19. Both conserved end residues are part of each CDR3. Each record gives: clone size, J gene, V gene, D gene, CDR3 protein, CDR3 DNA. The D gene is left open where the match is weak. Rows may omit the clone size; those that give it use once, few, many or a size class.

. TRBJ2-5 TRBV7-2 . CASSSQRETQYF TGTGCCAGCAGCAGCCAGAGGGAGACCCAGTACTTC
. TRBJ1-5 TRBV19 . CASSLLYSNQPQHF TGTGCCAGTAGCCTCCTCTATAGCAATCAGCCCCAGCATTTT
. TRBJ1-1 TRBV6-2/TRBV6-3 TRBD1 CASSGSGGSTEAFF TGTGCCAGCAGTGGCTCAGGGGGGAGCACTGAAGCTTTCTTT
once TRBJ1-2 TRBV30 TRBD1 CAWIQGAPGQGVGYTF TGTGCCTGGATCCAAGGGGCACCGGGACAGGGGGTTGGCTACACCTTC
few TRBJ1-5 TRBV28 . CASSPQGSNQPQHF TGTGCCAGCAGTCCACAGGGTAGCAATCAGCCCCAGCATTTT
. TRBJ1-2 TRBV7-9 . CASSFRDFGYTF TGTGCCAGCAGCTTTAGGGATTTTGGCTACACCTTC
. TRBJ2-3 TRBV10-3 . CAISWEQSTDTQYF TGTGCCATCAGTTGGGAGCAAAGCACAGATACGCAGTATTTT
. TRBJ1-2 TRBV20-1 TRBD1 CSARVVGTGFPYGYTF TGCAGTGCTAGAGTTGTGGGGACAGGATTTCCCTATGGCTACACCTTC
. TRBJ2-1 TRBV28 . CASTFPDGEQFF TGTGCCAGCACCTTCCCGGATGGGGAGCAGTTCTTC
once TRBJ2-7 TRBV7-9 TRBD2 CASSPSGSTYEQYF TGTGCCAGCAGCCCTAGCGGGAGCACCTACGAGCAGTACTTC